A selection of T cell receptor beta chains follows, all from one sample in a study of monozygotic twins with inflammatory bowel disease. Following a re-call of the 5' RACE reads, TCRdb has one entry per CDR3 protein and lacks DNA. The table lists about 350,000 distinct CDR3 sequences. The sample taken for sequencing was blood. All receptors derive from a human donor with ulcerative colitis or Crohn's disease, or a healthy co-twin of an affected twin (not recorded which). Each CDR3 is given with its conserved first and last residue. Not every row has a clone size; where given, it reads once, few, many or a size class.

CSVATGPEAFF | . | TRBJ1-1 | TRBV29-1
CASSPGSLAKNIQYF | . | TRBJ2-4 | TRBV5-4
CASSLVQGSPLHF | . | TRBJ1-6 | TRBV7-9
CASRDPSGRLDPNYGYTF | . | TRBJ1-2 | TRBV28
CASSPRDRGDEQFF | . | TRBJ2-1 | TRBV9
CASSQVRAGGLNTEAFF | . | TRBJ1-1 | TRBV4-3
CASSINRQGEAFF | medium-sized | TRBJ1-1 | TRBV7-2
CASSANPGLLMNEQFF | . | TRBJ2-1 | TRBV5-1
CASSFFLDRPTYEQYF | . | TRBJ2-7 | TRBV7-2
CASSYLRGRGYEQYF | . | TRBJ2-7 | TRBV6-5
CASTPRTSGPDTQYF | . | TRBJ2-3 | TRBV5-1
CAWSKVLKSQETQYF | . | TRBJ2-5 | TRBV30
CASGPTTWGRYYGYTF | . | TRBJ1-2 | TRBV7-2